What follows is one T cell receptor (beta chain) and its context. This sample is drawn from a study of tumor T cells in aggressive B-cell lymphoma. TCRdb's table, derived via immunoSEQ multiplex PCR, lists solely in-frame clones and lacks some. The sample records 8,900 or so clones, around 84% being singletons. The origin of this receptor is an adult with diffuse large B cell lymphoma. Specimen: tumor tissue.

The CDR3 loop is CASSFRLAGGRSSTDTQYF. DNA of the CDR3: TGTGCCAGCAGCTTCCGACTAGCGGGGGGCAGATCTAGCACAGATACGCAGTATTTT. The rearrangement uses TRBV7-9 and TRBJ2-3, with 13 bases lining up with TRBD2. Germline-derived CDR1 and CDR2 are SEHNR and FQNEAQ (reference sequence). The CDR3 contains 19 residues. V lost 3 bases to trimming and J lost 0 bases; unmatched junction nucleotides: 9.